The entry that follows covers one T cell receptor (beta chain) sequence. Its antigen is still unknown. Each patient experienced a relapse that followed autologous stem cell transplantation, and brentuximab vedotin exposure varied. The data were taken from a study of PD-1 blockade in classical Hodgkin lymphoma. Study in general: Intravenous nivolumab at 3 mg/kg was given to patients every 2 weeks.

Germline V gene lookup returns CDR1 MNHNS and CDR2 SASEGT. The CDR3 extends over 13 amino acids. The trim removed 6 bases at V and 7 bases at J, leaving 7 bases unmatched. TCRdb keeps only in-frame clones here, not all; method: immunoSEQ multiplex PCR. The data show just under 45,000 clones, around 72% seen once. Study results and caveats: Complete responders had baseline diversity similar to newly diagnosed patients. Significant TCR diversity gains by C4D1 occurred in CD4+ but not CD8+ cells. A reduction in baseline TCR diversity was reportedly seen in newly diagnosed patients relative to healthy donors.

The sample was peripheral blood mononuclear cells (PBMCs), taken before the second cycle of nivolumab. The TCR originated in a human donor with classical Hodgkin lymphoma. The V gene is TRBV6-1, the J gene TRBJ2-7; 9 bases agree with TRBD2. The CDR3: CASREFLAGEQYF. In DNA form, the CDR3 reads TGTGCCAGCAGAGAATTCCTAGCGGGGGAGCAGTACTTC.